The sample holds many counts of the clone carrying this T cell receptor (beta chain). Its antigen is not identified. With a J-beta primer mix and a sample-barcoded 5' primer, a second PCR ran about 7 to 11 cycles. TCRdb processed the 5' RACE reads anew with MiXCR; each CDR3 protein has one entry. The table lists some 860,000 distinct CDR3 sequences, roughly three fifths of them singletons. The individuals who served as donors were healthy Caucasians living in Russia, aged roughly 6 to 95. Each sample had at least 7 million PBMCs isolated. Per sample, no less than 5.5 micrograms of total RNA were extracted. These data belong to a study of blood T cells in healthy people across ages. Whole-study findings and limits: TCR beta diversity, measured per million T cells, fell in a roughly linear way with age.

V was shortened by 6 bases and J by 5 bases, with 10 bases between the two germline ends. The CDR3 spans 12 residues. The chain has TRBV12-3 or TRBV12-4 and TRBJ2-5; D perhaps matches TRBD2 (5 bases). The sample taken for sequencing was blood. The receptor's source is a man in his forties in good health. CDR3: CASSPRGETQYF. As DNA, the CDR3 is TGTGCCAGCAGCCCCAGAGGGGAGACCCAGTACTTC.